These 14 T cell receptor beta chains originate from one sample sequenced in a study of cytomegalovirus exposure and HLA in healthy donors. Primers included in the PCR were 60 Vbeta and 13 Jbeta primers. The protocol was immunoSEQ multiplex PCR, while the TCRdb copy is restricted to in-frame clones and leaves out a portion. The table lists 95,000 to 110,000 clones, roughly 79% of them singletons. The sequenced sample was PBMCs. The receptors were gathered from a man aged 45 to 65 in good health and CMV-seropositive.

The J gene is TRBJ1-1, the V gene TRBV25-1; TRBD1 is a possible D gene (5 bases). The germline V gene encodes CDR1 MGHDK and CDR2 SYGVNS. V lost 4 bases and J lost 4, with 10 bases in between. The CDR3 is 13 residues long. The CDR3 sequence is CASSGTGGTEAFF. DNA of the CDR3: TGTGCCAGCAGTGGAACGGGGGGCACTGAAGCTTTCTTT. Full variable domain (outside the CDR3, taken from reference TRBV25-1 and TRBJ1-1): EADIYQTPRYLVIGTGKKITLECSQTMGHDKMYWYQQDPGMELHLIHYSYGVNSTEKGDLSSESTVSRIRTEHFPLTLESARPSHTSQYLCASSGTGGTEAFFGQGTRLTVV.

V usage is TRBV2 and J usage is TRBJ1-6, with TRBD1 matching over 10 bases. Germline loops: CDR1 SNHLY, CDR2 FYNNEI. Trimming cost V 6 bases and J 10 bases; bases outside gene matches: 9. This CDR3 has 15 residues. The CDR3 spells CASRDYRDRGSPLHF. CDR3 DNA: TGTGCCAGCAGGGACTATCGGGACAGGGGATCACCCCTCCACTTT.

J is TRBJ2-2 and V is TRBV7-3, with D tentatively TRBD1 (7 bases). The CDR3 has 13 amino acids. From germline, CDR1 is SGHTA and CDR2 FQGTGA. V was trimmed by 5 bases and J by 13 bases, leaving 17 bases between them. CDR3 loop: CASSLNRQGGLFF. CDR3 in DNA: TGTGCCAGCAGCCTTAATAGACAGGGAGGGCTGTTTTTT.

Here the CDR3 DNA reads TGCGCCAGCAGCCCAGGGGACAGGGTCGGCTATGGCTACACCTTC. It encodes CASSPGDRVGYGYTF. The chain carries TRBV5-1 and TRBJ1-2; 9 positions agree with TRBD1. With 4 bases clipped from V and 4 bases from J, the junction kept 8 bases outside the gene matches. CDR3 length equals 15 residues. Germline V gene data show CDR1 as SGHRS and CDR2 as YFSETQ.

In DNA, the CDR3 is TGCGCCAGCAGCCAAGCCACCACAGGGAACCTTTATTACGAGCAGTACTTC. Amino acids: CASSQATTGNLYYEQYF. The V call is TRBV4-3, the J call TRBJ2-7; perhaps TRBD1 as D (6 bases). Germline CDR1 LGHNA, CDR2 YSLEER. There are 17 residues in the CDR3. Between the trimmed V and J ends, which lost 1 base and 4 bases, there was a span of 20 bases.

This chain uses TRBV9 with TRBJ2-3; TRBD1 matches at 8 bases. V gave up 7 bases and J gave up 5 bases; unmatched junction bases: 15. Germline CDR1 is SGDLS and CDR2 is YYNGEE. The CDR3 runs to 16 residues. The DNA for the CDR3 is TGTGCCAGCGCATCTATTCCGGGACAGGCCAAAGATACGCAGTATTTT. Translating gives CASASIPGQAKDTQYF.

This rearrangement joins TRBV5-5 to TRBJ1-2; TRBD1 might be the D (6 bases). V lost 4 bases to trimming and J lost 1 base, with 14 bases between them. The length of the CDR3 is 15 residues. Germline loops: CDR1 SGHKS, CDR2 YYEKEE (reference sequence). The CDR3 sequence is CASSPRDTDNYGYTF. CDR3 bases: TGTGCCAGCAGCCCCCGGGACACCGATAACTATGGCTACACCTTC.

V and J are TRBV7-2 and TRBJ1-2, with 9 bases fitting TRBD1. Germline V gene lookup returns CDR1 SGHTA and CDR2 FQGNSA. V dropped 1 base and J dropped 1; count of bases not matched to a gene: 10. There are 18 residues in the CDR3. CDR3 residues: CASSLGTGVRFYNYGYTF. CDR3 nucleotide sequence: TGTGCCAGCAGCTTAGGGACAGGGGTCCGCTTCTATAACTATGGCTACACCTTC. Complete variable domain (other parts from reference TRBV7-2 and TRBJ1-2): GAGVSQSPSNKVTEKGKDVELRCDPISGHTALYWYRQSLGQGLEFLIYFQGNSAPDKSGLPSDRFSAERTGGSVSTLTIQRTQQEDSAVYLCASSLGTGVRFYNYGYTFGSGTRLTVV.

This chain joins TRBV6-5 and TRBJ2-4, with TRBD1 as a possible D gene (5 bases). V shed 6 bases and J shed 1 base, with 10 bases lying between them. The CDR3 runs 14 residues. The V gene's germline CDR1 is MNHEY and CDR2 SVGAGI. The CDR3 DNA sequence: TGTGCCAGCAGAGAACAGGAGGCCAAAAACATTCAGTACTTC. This translates into CASREQEAKNIQYF.

The chain uses TRBV10-2 and TRBJ2-7; 7 bases align to TRBD1. The germline V gene has CDR1 WSHSY and CDR2 SAAADI. V trimming: 4 bases; J trimming: 2 bases; junction bases outside the gene matches: 2. The CDR3 has 13 residues. The CDR3 DNA reads TGCGCCAGCAGTGTTCAGGGGGCCTACGAGCAGTACTTC. Its protein is CASSVQGAYEQYF.

The chain carries TRBV6-5 and TRBJ2-2, with 8 bases aligning to TRBD2. The CDR3 length is 15 residues. CDR1 and CDR2 from the germline V gene are MNHEY and SVGAGI. The V gene end was trimmed by 7 bases and the J gene end by 4 bases; junction bases not matched to a gene: 8. CDR3 DNA: TGTGCCAGCACCCGGGGGGGACAAGTCACCGGGGAGCTGTTTTTT. This sequence encodes CASTRGGQVTGELFF.

The rearrangement joins TRBV7-3 to TRBJ1-3; 7 nucleotides match TRBD1. The CDR3 has 15 amino acids. Germline CDR1 SGHTA, CDR2 FQGTGA. After removal of 3 bases from V and 4 bases from J, the junction contained 6 bases not matched to a gene. The CDR3 nucleotides read TGTGCCAGCAGCTTGCAAGGGGGCCTCGGAAACACCATATATTTT. Amino acids: CASSLQGGLGNTIYF.

The chain carries TRBV7-9 and TRBJ2-7; D perhaps matches TRBD1 (5 bases). Trimming took 4 bases from V and 2 from J, leaving 9 bases between them. In germline, CDR1 is SEHNR, CDR2 FQNEAQ (reference sequence). The CDR3 runs 13 residues. The CDR3, as DNA: TGTGCCAGCAGCTCGGGCAGGGCCTACGAGCAGTACTTC. This sequence encodes CASSSGRAYEQYF.

This chain links TRBV2 with TRBJ2-3; 11 bases align to TRBD2. This CDR3 is built from 15 residues. Trimming at V came to 5 bases and at J to 5 bases, leaving 6 bases not matched to a gene. CDR1 and CDR2 (germline): SNHLY, FYNNEI. The CDR3 DNA is TGTGCCAGCAGTCGAGGACTAGCGGGCCTAGATACGCAGTATTTT. This codes for CASSRGLAGLDTQYF.